This T cell receptor (beta chain) was recovered during a study of blood T cell repertoires in COVID-19. Overall study: The cDNA or gDNA used as material had been derived from T cells, B-cell-depleted T cells, or PBMCs.

Authors' analysis steps: For nucleated cells, counts were estimated from reference gene primer amplification. The method was immunoSEQ multiplex PCR; TCRdb's version includes in-frame clones alone and lacks a portion of them. V, J and clone size are taken as reported in that table, and D and trimming were inferred from the DNA itself. The sample includes about 270,000 clones, approximately 91% of them seen just once. Germline lookup yields CDR1 MNHEY and CDR2 SMNVEV (reference sequence). The CDR3 runs 15 residues. After removal of 3 bases from V and 5 bases from J, the junction contained 5 bases not matched to a gene.

Sequenced material: PBMCs or T cells enriched from blood (not recorded which). This clonotype was obtained from a woman in her thirties or forties with acute COVID-19. The V call is TRBV27, the J call TRBJ2-5; 11 positions agree with TRBD2. CDR3 DNA: TGTGCCAGCAGTTTTAGCGGGGGGGCTTTGGAGACCCAGTACTTC. Its translation is CASSFSGGALETQYF.